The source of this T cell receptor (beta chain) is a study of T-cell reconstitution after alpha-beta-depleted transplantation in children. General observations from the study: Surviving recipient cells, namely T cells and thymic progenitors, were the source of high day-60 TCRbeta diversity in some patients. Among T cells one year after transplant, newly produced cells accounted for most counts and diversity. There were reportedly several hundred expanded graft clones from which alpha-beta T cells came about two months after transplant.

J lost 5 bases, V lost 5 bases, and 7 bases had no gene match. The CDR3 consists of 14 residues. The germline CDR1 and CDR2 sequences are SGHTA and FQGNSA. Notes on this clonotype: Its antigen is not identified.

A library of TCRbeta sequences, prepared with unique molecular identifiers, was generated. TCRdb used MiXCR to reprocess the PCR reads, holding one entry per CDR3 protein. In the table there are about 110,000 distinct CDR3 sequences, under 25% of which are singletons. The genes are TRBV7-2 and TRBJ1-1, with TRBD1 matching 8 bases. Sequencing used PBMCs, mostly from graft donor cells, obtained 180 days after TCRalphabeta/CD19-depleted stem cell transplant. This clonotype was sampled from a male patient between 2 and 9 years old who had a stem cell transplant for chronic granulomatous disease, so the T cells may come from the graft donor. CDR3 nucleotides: TGTGCCAGCAGCAAACAGGGGGGGCGAACTGAAGCTTTCTTT. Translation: CASSKQGGRTEAFF.